This is a list of T cell receptor beta chains from one sample in a study of CDR3 diversity in severe acne. Each CDR3 protein gets one entry after TCRdb re-called the PCR reads with MiXCR. The table includes some 84,000 distinct CDR3 sequences, 45% to 65% detected once. The sequencing input was blood. The receptors here all came from a male donor in good health, without acne. CDR3s include the opening cysteine and the closing phenylalanine or tryptophan. Fields, in order: CDR3 protein, CDR3 DNA, J gene, D gene, clone size, V gene. The D gene is left open where the match is weak. For some rows the clone size is stated as once, few or many, or as a class when expanded; others skip it.

CDR3aa: CASSIGITGYEQYF
CDR3nt: TGTGCCAGTAGTATTGGGATAACAGGATACGAGCAGTACTTC
j_gene: TRBJ2-7
d_gene: -
abundance: -
v_gene: TRBV19

CDR3aa: CASSGGVGQPQHF
CDR3nt: TGTGCCAGCAGCGGTGGGGTGGGTCAGCCCCAGCATTTT
j_gene: TRBJ1-5
d_gene: -
abundance: -
v_gene: TRBV25-1

CDR3aa: CASSLAGSGSTQGTQYF
CDR3nt: TGTGCCAGCAGCCTAGCCGGTAGCGGCTCAACCCAAGGTACGCAGTATTTT
j_gene: TRBJ2-3
d_gene: -
abundance: many
v_gene: TRBV9

CDR3aa: CASSVAGWVGYTF
CDR3nt: TGTGCCAGCAGTGTAGCAGGGTGGGTGGGCTACACCTTC
j_gene: TRBJ1-2
d_gene: -
abundance: many
v_gene: TRBV12-3/TRBV12-4

CDR3aa: CATVHGTAGSYEQYF
CDR3nt: TGTGCCACCGTACACGGGACCGCCGGCTCCTACGAGCAGTACTTC
j_gene: TRBJ2-7
d_gene: -
abundance: -
v_gene: TRBV2

CDR3aa: CATQGRDNSPLHF
CDR3nt: TGTGCCACCCAGGGGAGGGATAATTCACCCCTCCACTTT
j_gene: TRBJ1-6
d_gene: -
abundance: -
v_gene: TRBV15

CDR3aa: CASSNRGSYEQYF
CDR3nt: TGTGCCAGCAGTAACCGGGGCTCCTACGAGCAGTACTTC
j_gene: TRBJ2-7
d_gene: -
abundance: -
v_gene: TRBV12-3/TRBV12-4

CDR3aa: CASKRSPPETQYF
CDR3nt: TGTGCCAGCAAGAGGTCGCCACCAGAGACCCAGTACTTC
j_gene: TRBJ2-5
d_gene: -
abundance: many
v_gene: TRBV12-3/TRBV12-4

CDR3aa: CASSLGLREYEQYF
CDR3nt: TGTGCCAGCAGCTTGGGGTTGCGGGAGTACGAGCAGTACTTC
j_gene: TRBJ2-7
d_gene: TRBD2
abundance: few
v_gene: TRBV7-9

CDR3aa: CATSESTRPTGELFF
CDR3nt: TGTGCCACCAGTGAATCTACTAGGCCCACCGGGGAGCTGTTTTTT
j_gene: TRBJ2-2
d_gene: -
abundance: -
v_gene: TRBV24-1

CDR3aa: CAIEAPNAYVLTF
CDR3nt: TGTGCCATCGAAGCGCCTAATGCCTACGTCCTGACTTTC
j_gene: TRBJ2-6
d_gene: -
abundance: -
v_gene: TRBV10-3

CDR3aa: CSVLLGANTEAFF
CDR3nt: TGCAGCGTCCTCCTGGGGGCCAACACTGAAGCTTTCTTT
j_gene: TRBJ1-1
d_gene: -
abundance: many
v_gene: TRBV29-1

CDR3aa: CASSPDRGQPQHF
CDR3nt: TGTGCCAGCAGCCCGGACAGGGGTCAGCCCCAGCATTTT
j_gene: TRBJ1-5
d_gene: TRBD1
abundance: -
v_gene: TRBV13

CDR3aa: CASSVGTGFFEQFF
CDR3nt: TGTGCCAGCAGCGTGGGGACAGGGTTTTTTGAGCAGTTCTTC
j_gene: TRBJ2-1
d_gene: TRBD1
abundance: many
v_gene: TRBV9

CDR3aa: CASSTVAGLCSYEQYF
CDR3nt: TGTGCCAGCAGCACAGTAGCGGGACTATGCTCCTACGAGCAGTACTTC
j_gene: TRBJ2-7
d_gene: TRBD2
abundance: -
v_gene: TRBV7-2

CDR3aa: CSVEVDYLIYNEQFF
CDR3nt: TGCAGCGTAGAGGTGGACTACCTCATCTACAATGAGCAGTTCTTC
j_gene: TRBJ2-1
d_gene: -
abundance: -
v_gene: TRBV29-1

CDR3aa: CASSTDTPYGYTF
CDR3nt: TGTGCCAGTAGTACTGACACACCCTATGGCTACACCTTC
j_gene: TRBJ1-2
d_gene: -
abundance: -
v_gene: TRBV19

CDR3aa: CASSVGQLYGYTF
CDR3nt: TGTGCCAGCAGTGTAGGACAGCTCTATGGCTACACCTTC
j_gene: TRBJ1-2
d_gene: -
abundance: -
v_gene: TRBV6-1

CDR3aa: CASSRTGAQTQYF
CDR3nt: TGTGCCAGCAGTCGGACAGGGGCCCAAACCCAGTACTTC
j_gene: TRBJ2-5
d_gene: TRBD1
abundance: -
v_gene: TRBV6-1

CDR3aa: CSVQKGDGETQYF
CDR3nt: TGCAGCGTTCAAAAGGGGGACGGAGAGACCCAGTACTTC
j_gene: TRBJ2-5
d_gene: -
abundance: -
v_gene: TRBV29-1

CDR3aa: CSVAGSGTYEQYF
CDR3nt: TGCAGTGTAGCGGGAAGCGGGACCTACGAGCAGTACTTC
j_gene: TRBJ2-7
d_gene: TRBD2
abundance: -
v_gene: TRBV20-1

CDR3aa: CASSATEADTQYF
CDR3nt: TGTGCCAGCAGCGCAACTGAGGCAGATACGCAGTATTTT
j_gene: TRBJ2-3
d_gene: -
abundance: -
v_gene: TRBV7-9

CDR3aa: CASRSGLTNRYEQYF
CDR3nt: TGTGCCAGCAGGTCCGGACTGACTAACCGCTACGAGCAGTACTTC
j_gene: TRBJ2-7
d_gene: -
abundance: -
v_gene: TRBV9

CDR3aa: CASSYQGQGARYYGYTF
CDR3nt: TGTGCCAGCAGTTACCAAGGACAGGGGGCGCGATACTATGGCTACACCTTC
j_gene: TRBJ1-2
d_gene: TRBD1
abundance: -
v_gene: TRBV6-5

CDR3aa: CSAGGTSGITQYF
CDR3nt: TGCAGCGCTGGTGGGACTAGCGGGATAACCCAGTACTTC
j_gene: TRBJ2-5
d_gene: TRBD2
abundance: -
v_gene: TRBV29-1

CDR3aa: CASSLSPRRYQETQYF
CDR3nt: TGTGCCAGCAGTTTGTCCCCGCGGAGGTACCAAGAGACCCAGTACTTC
j_gene: TRBJ2-5
d_gene: -
abundance: many
v_gene: TRBV27

CDR3aa: CSASPGTSGSYEQYF
CDR3nt: TGCAGTGCTAGCCCCGGGACTAGCGGTTCCTACGAGCAGTACTTC
j_gene: TRBJ2-7
d_gene: TRBD2
abundance: -
v_gene: TRBV20-1

CDR3aa: CASSLGVTSTDTQYF
CDR3nt: TGTGCCAGCAGTTTAGGGGTTACTAGCACAGATACGCAGTATTTT
j_gene: TRBJ2-3
d_gene: -
abundance: -
v_gene: TRBV12-3/TRBV12-4

CDR3aa: CASSHDRSDGNTIYF
CDR3nt: TGCGCCAGCAGCCACGACAGGTCGGATGGAAACACCATATATTTT
j_gene: TRBJ1-3
d_gene: -
abundance: -
v_gene: TRBV4-1

CDR3aa: CSARDAGGTEAFF
CDR3nt: TGCAGTGCTAGAGATGCAGGGGGCACTGAAGCTTTCTTT
j_gene: TRBJ1-1
d_gene: TRBD1
abundance: -
v_gene: TRBV20-1